This T cell receptor (beta chain) was obtained from a study of blood T cell repertoires in COVID-19. Looking at the study overall: Spain, Italy and the United States supplied samples that represented acute and convalescent COVID-19.

Methods used by the authors: The authors estimated nucleated cell counts from reference gene primer amplification. The protocol was immunoSEQ multiplex PCR, while the TCRdb copy is restricted to in-frame clones and leaves out a portion. V and J calls and clone size are copied from that table; D and trimming were computed from the DNA. The repertoire consists of more than 200,000 clones, with more than 65% occurring once and the leading ten covering roughly 7.9%. Germline loops: CDR1 SGHTA, CDR2 FQGTGA. The V gene end was trimmed by 3 bases and the J gene end by 4 bases; junction bases not matched to a gene: 2. This CDR3 is 16 amino acids long.

V usage is TRBV7-3 and J usage is TRBJ2-5; TRBD2 matches at 16 bases. The source material was peripheral blood. The sequence derives from an elderly woman with acute or convalescent COVID-19. As DNA, the CDR3 is TGTGCCAGCAGCTTGGGGACTAGCGGGAGGGGAGAGACCCAGTACTTC. It yields the protein CASSLGTSGRGETQYF.